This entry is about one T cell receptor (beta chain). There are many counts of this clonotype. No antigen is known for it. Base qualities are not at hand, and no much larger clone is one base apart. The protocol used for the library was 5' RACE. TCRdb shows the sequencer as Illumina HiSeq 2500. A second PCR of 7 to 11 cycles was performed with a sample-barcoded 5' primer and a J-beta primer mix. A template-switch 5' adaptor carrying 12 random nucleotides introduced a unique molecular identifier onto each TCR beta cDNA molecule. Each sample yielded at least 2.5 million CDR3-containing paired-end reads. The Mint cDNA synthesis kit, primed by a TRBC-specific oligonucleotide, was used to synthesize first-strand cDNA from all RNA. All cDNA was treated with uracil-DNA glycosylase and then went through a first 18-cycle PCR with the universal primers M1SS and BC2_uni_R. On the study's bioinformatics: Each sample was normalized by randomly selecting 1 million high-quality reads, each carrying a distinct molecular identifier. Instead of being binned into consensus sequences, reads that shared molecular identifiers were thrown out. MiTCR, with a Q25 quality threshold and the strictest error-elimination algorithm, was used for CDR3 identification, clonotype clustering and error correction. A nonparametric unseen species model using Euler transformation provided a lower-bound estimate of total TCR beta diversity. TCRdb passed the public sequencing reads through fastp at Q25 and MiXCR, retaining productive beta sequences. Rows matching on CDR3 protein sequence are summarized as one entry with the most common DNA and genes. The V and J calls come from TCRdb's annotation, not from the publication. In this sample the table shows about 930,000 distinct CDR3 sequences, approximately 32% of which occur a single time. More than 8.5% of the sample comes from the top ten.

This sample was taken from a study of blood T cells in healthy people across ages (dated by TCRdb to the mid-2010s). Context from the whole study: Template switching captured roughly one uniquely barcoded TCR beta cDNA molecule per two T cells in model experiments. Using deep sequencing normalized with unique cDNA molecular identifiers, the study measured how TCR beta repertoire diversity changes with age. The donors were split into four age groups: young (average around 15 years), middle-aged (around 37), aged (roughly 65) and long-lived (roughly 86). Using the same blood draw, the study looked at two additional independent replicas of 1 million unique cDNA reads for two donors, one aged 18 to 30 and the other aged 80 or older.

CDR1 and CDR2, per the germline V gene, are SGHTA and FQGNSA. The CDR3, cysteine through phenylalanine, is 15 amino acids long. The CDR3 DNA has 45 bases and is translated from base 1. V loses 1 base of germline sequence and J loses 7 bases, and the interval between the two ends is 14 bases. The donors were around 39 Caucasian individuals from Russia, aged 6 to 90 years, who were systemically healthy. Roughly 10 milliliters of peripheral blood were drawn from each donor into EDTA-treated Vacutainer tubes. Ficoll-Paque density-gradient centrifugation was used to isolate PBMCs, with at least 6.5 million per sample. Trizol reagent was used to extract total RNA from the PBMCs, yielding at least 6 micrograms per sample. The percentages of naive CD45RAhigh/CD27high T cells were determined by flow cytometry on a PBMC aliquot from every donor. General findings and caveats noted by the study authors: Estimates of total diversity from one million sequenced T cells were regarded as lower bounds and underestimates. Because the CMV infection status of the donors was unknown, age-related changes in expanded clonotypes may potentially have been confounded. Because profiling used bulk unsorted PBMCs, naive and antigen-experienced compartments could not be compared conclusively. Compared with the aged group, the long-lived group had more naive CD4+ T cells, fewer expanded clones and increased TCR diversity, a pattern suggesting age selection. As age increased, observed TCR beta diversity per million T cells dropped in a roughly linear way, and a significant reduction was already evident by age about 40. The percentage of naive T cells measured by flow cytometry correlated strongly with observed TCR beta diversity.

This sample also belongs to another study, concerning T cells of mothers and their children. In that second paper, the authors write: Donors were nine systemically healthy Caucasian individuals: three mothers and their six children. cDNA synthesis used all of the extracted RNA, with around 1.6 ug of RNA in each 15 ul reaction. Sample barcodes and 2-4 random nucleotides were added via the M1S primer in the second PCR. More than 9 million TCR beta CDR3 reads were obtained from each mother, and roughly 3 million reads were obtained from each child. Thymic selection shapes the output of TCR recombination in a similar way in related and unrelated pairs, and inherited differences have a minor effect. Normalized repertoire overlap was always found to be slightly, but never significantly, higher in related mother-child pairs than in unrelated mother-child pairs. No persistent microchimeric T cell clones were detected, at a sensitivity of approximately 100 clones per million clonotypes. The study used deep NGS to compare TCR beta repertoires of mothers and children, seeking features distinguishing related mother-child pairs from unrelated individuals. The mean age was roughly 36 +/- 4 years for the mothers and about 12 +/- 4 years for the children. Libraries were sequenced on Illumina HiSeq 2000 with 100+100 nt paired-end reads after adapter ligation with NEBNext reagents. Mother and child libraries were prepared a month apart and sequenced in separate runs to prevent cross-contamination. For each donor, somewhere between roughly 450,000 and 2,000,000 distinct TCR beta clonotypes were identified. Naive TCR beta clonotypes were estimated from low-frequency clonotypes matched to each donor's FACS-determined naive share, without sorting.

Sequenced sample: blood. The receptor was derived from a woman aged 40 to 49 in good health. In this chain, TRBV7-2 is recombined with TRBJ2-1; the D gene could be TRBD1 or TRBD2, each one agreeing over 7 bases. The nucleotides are TGTGCCAGCAGCTTAGGTCAGGGGGGGTGGAATGAGCAGTTCTTC. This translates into CASSLGQGGWNEQFF.